A selection of T cell receptor beta chains follows, all from one sample in a study of T cells in Graves' hyperthyroidism and ophthalmopathy. TCRdb re-called the multiplex PCR reads through MiXCR, storing one row per CDR3 protein. The sample shows 500,000 to 700,000 distinct CDR3 sequences, 16% of them seen only once. Sequencing was done on a sample of blood. The receptors here all came from a woman aged 18-29 years with Graves' hyperthyroidism. The CDR3 runs from the conserved cysteine through the conserved F or W. D genes are given only for firm matches. Part of the rows lack a size; the others show once, few, many or a class for expanded clones.

>.|TRBJ2-7|.|TRBV28
TGTGCCAGCAGCCCTTACGGAGGGTCCTACGAGCAGTACTTC
CASSPYGGSYEQYF
>.|TRBJ2-2|.|TRBV24-1
TGTGCCACCAGTGATTTGCAGGCGCGATCCACCGGGGAGCTGTTTTTT
CATSDLQARSTGELFF
>many|TRBJ1-2|.|TRBV29-1
TGCAGCGTTGCCAATTTCCTCTATGGCTACACCTTC
CSVANFLYGYTF
>many|TRBJ2-7|.|TRBV11-1
TGTGCCAGCAGCTTAGGGGCAGGCTTAACCTACGAGCAGTACTTC
CASSLGAGLTYEQYF
>many|TRBJ1-6|TRBD1|TRBV24-1
TGTGCCACCAGTGACCGCTGGACAGGGCGACGCTCACCCCTCCACTTT
CATSDRWTGRRSPLHF
>.|TRBJ2-1|TRBD1|TRBV7-9
TGTGCCAGCAGCAAGGTGGGACAGTGGGACCGCCTGGGTGAGCAGTTCTTC
CASSKVGQWDRLGEQFF
>.|TRBJ2-1|TRBD1|TRBV7-9
TGTGCCAGCAGCTCGGGGAACAGCTACAGGGGGCACTACAATGAGCAGTTCTTC
CASSSGNSYRGHYNEQFF
>.|TRBJ1-1|.|TRBV29-1
TGCAGCGTTGAACGGGGATCGGGCACTGAAGCTTTCTTT
CSVERGSGTEAFF
>.|TRBJ1-6|.|TRBV20-1
TGCAGTGCGCCTAGTGAGGGGCGAGGTACCTCCTATAATTCACCCCTCCACTTT
CSAPSEGRGTSYNSPLHF
>.|TRBJ2-2|TRBD2|TRBV6-2/TRBV6-3
TGTGCCAGCCTCCGGACGGGAGGATCCGGGAAGCTGTTTTTT
CASLRTGGSGKLFF
>.|TRBJ2-5|.|TRBV7-7
TGTGCTAGCAGCTTAGCCACCCCGGGACCCAGAGAGACCCAGTACTTC
CASSLATPGPRETQYF
>many|TRBJ1-2|.|TRBV28
TGTGCCAGCACCCTACCGACAGCCAACTATGGCTACACCTTC
CASTLPTANYGYTF
>many|TRBJ2-5|TRBD2|TRBV7-8
TGTGCCAGCAGCCACGGCTGGACTAGCGGGAGCGAGACCCAGTACTTC
CASSHGWTSGSETQYF
>.|TRBJ2-2|.|TRBV5-4
TGTGCCAGCAGCTTAAGGGCACCCTCGACCGGGGAGCTGTTTTTT
CASSLRAPSTGELFF
>.|TRBJ1-4|.|TRBV15
TGTGCCACCACAGCCTATCCTAATGAAAAACTGTTTTTT
CATTAYPNEKLFF
>.|TRBJ2-5|TRBD1|TRBV27
TGTGCCGGCAGGGAGCGACAGGGGGCGAGAGAGACCCAGTACTTC
CAGRERQGARETQYF
>many|TRBJ2-7|.|TRBV27
TGTGCCAGCAGTACCATTAGGGCAGACACCTACGAGCAGTACTTC
CASSTIRADTYEQYF
>few|TRBJ2-5|.|TRBV11-2
TGTGCCAGCAGCACAAACTGGGGTGGCCCCCAGTACTTC
CASSTNWGGPQYF
>many|TRBJ2-7|TRBD1|TRBV10-3
TGTGCCATCAGTGGGGGACAGAATTACGAGCAGTACTTC
CAISGGQNYEQYF
>many|TRBJ1-1|.|TRBV5-5
TGTGCCAGCAGCTTGCCGGGCGATGAAGCTTTCTTT
CASSLPGDEAFF
>few|TRBJ2-1|.|TRBV19
TGTGCCAGTCTCTCCAGGGGCTCGGGTGATGAGCAGTTCTTC
CASLSRGSGDEQFF
>.|TRBJ1-5|.|TRBV20-1
TGCAGTGCCGGCCTAGCGCTGACTGCAAATCAGCCCCAGCATTTT
CSAGLALTANQPQHF
>many|TRBJ1-1|.|TRBV7-8
TGTGCCAGCAGCTTGACCCCAACAAGGATGAACACTGAAGCTTTCTTT
CASSLTPTRMNTEAFF
>few|TRBJ2-7|TRBD1|TRBV30
TGTGCCTGGAGTAGACTGATACCGGGACAGACTCCCTACGAGCAGTACTTC
CAWSRLIPGQTPYEQYF
>few|TRBJ1-6|.|TRBV6-1
TGTGCCAGCAGGGGAGTCGACAGATATAATTCACCCCTCCACTTT
CASRGVDRYNSPLHF
>.|TRBJ1-2|TRBD1|TRBV30
TGTGCCTGGAGCGGGGGACAGAGTGATGGCTACACCTTC
CAWSGGQSDGYTF
>many|TRBJ1-1|.|TRBV7-9
TGTGCCAGCAGCTTTTCAGGCCCGAACACTGAAGCTTTCTTT
CASSFSGPNTEAFF
>many|TRBJ1-2|TRBD1|TRBV2
TGTGCCAGCACCACCACAGGGGGCGATGGCTACACCTTC
CASTTTGGDGYTF
>few|TRBJ2-1|.|TRBV7-9
TGTGCCAGCAGCTTAGAGGACAATGAGCAGTTCTTC
CASSLEDNEQFF
>many|TRBJ2-3|.|TRBV6-2/TRBV6-3
TGTGCCAGCAGTTACTCCGCAGGGCCCACAGATACGCAGTATTTT
CASSYSAGPTDTQYF
>.|TRBJ2-5|.|TRBV5-5
TGTGCCAGCAGCACTCCTCGGGACGCAGAGACCCAGTACTTC
CASSTPRDAETQYF
>many|TRBJ1-4|TRBD1|TRBV11-2
TGTGCCAGCAGCCAAACGACAGGGAGAGAAAAACTGTTTTTT
CASSQTTGREKLFF
>once|TRBJ1-2|.|TRBV29-1
TGCAGCGTTTTTGATCGGGTTAACTATGGCTACACCTTC
CSVFDRVNYGYTF
>.|TRBJ2-5|.|TRBV12-3/TRBV12-4
TGTGCCAGCAGTTTCGGCCAGGGGAGAGAGACCCAGTACTTC
CASSFGQGRETQYF
>many|TRBJ2-5|TRBD2|TRBV5-1
TGCGCCAGCAGCTTCCGAGCGGGACCACAAGAGACCCAGTACTTC
CASSFRAGPQETQYF
>.|TRBJ2-1|.|TRBV2
TGTGCCGGCAGCGATGAGTTTTTTGGTGACAATGAGCAGTTCTTC
CAGSDEFFGDNEQFF
>.|TRBJ2-1|TRBD2|TRBV5-1
TGCGCCAGCAGCTTGGCACTAGCGGTAGATGAGCAGTTCTTC
CASSLALAVDEQFF
>many|TRBJ1-2|.|TRBV7-9
TGTGCCAGCAGCTCGCCCTATGAGTGGGTGGACTATGGCTACACCTTC
CASSSPYEWVDYGYTF
>.|TRBJ2-7|.|TRBV20-1
TGCAGTGCTAGCCTCATGACAGGCCCCTACGAGCTGTACTTC
CSASLMTGPYELYF
>few|TRBJ2-2|.|TRBV27
TGTGCCAGCAGTCCCCTACAGGGTTCGAACACCGGGGAGCTGTTTTTT
CASSPLQGSNTGELFF
>many|TRBJ2-7|.|TRBV6-1
TGTGCCAGCAGTGACCGGGAAGCCTACGAGCAGTACTTC
CASSDREAYEQYF
>many|TRBJ1-2|TRBD1|TRBV27
TGTGCCAGCAGTTTAGGGACAGGACTTTGGTATGGCTACACCTTC
CASSLGTGLWYGYTF
>.|TRBJ2-3|TRBD2|TRBV27
TGTGCCAGCAGGCCGGGACTAGCGGGAGCTACAGATACGCAGTATTTT
CASRPGLAGATDTQYF
>.|TRBJ1-6|.|TRBV5-1
TGCGCCAGCAGCCTCGCCGGGACAAAGAGCTCCTATAATTCACCCCTCCACTTT
CASSLAGTKSSYNSPLHF
>many|TRBJ2-3|TRBD2|TRBV7-2
TGTGCCAGCAGCATTAGCGGGGCCGGCACAGATACGCAGTATTTT
CASSISGAGTDTQYF
>many|TRBJ1-6|.|TRBV2
TGTGCCAGCAGTTCAGGAGATAATTCACCCCTCCACTTT
CASSSGDNSPLHF
>.|TRBJ2-4|.|TRBV18
TGTGCCAGCTCACCACTACCGAATAAGCTACCCAAAAACATTCAGTACTTC
CASSPLPNKLPKNIQYF
>.|TRBJ2-1|TRBD2|TRBV5-6
TGTGCCAGCAGCTTCGAGCGGGGGGCCACCTTTTACAATGAGCAGTTCTTC
CASSFERGATFYNEQFF
>.|TRBJ2-3|.|TRBV27
TGTGCCAGCAGTTTAGTGGGGGCATCCACAGATACGCAGTATTTT
CASSLVGASTDTQYF
>.|TRBJ2-1|TRBD1|TRBV5-1
TGCGCCAGCAGCTTTCATCGTACGGGACAGCTCAATGAGCAGTTCTTC
CASSFHRTGQLNEQFF
>.|TRBJ2-7|TRBD1|TRBV5-6
TGTGCCAGCAGCAGTTTGACAGGGATCTACGAGCAGTACTTC
CASSSLTGIYEQYF
>many|TRBJ1-1|.|TRBV6-1
TGTGCCAGCAGGGAGGCCGCTTGGCGCATGAACACTGAAGCTTTCTTT
CASREAAWRMNTEAFF
>.|TRBJ2-7|TRBD1|TRBV4-2
TGTGCCAGCAGCCAAGAGGGACAGGGGGCTTGGGAGCAGTACTTC
CASSQEGQGAWEQYF
>.|TRBJ2-7|TRBD1|TRBV5-1
TGCGCCAGCAGCTTTCGGGACAGTTCACCCTCCTACGAGCAGTACTTC
CASSFRDSSPSYEQYF
>many|TRBJ2-6|.|TRBV2
TGTGCCAGCAGAAACAGGGCTGGGGCCAACGTCCTGACTTTC
CASRNRAGANVLTF